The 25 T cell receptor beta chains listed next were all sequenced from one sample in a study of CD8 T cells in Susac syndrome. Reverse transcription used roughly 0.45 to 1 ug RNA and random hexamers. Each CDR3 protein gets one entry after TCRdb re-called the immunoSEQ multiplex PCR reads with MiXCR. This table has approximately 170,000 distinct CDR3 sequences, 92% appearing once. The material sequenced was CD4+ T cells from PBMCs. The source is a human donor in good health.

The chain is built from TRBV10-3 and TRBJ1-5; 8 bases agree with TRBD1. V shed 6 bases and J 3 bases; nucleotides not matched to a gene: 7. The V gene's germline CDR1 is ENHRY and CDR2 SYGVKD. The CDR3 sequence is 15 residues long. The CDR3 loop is CAISGTGSVNQPQHF. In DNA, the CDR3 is TGTGCCATCAGCGGGACAGGCAGCGTCAATCAGCCCCAGCATTTT.

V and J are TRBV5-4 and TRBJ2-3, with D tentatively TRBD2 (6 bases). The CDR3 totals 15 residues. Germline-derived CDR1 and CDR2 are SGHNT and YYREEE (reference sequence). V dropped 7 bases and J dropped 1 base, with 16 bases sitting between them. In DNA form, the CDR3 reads TGTGCCAGCGGCCTCGGGGCGGGGCGCACAGATACGCAGTATTTT. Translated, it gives CASGLGAGRTDTQYF. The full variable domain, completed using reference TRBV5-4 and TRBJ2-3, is ETGVTQSPTHLIKTRGQQVTLRCSSQSGHNTVSWYQQALGQGPQFIFQYYREEENGRGNFPPRFSGLQFPNYSSELNVNALELDDSALYLCASGLGAGRTDTQYFGPGTRLTVL.

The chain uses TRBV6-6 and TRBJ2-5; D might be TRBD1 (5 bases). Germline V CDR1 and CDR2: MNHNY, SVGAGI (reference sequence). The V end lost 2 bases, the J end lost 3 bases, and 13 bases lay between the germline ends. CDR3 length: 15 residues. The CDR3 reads CASSYPQGREETQYF. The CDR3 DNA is TGTGCCAGCAGTTACCCCCAGGGCAGGGAAGAGACCCAGTACTTC.

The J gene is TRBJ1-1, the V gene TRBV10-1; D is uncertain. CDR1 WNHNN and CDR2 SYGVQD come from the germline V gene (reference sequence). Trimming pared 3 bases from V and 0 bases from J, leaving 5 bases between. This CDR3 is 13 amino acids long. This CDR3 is CASSDSMNTEAFF. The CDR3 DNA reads TGCGCCAGCAGTGACAGCATGAACACTGAAGCTTTCTTT.

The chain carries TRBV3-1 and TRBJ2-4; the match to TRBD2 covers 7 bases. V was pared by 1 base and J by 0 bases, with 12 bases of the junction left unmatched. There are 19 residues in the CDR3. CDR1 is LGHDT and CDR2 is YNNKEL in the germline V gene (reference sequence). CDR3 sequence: CASSQGLGAGVLAKNIQYF. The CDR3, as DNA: TGTGCCAGCAGCCAAGGCCTTGGGGCGGGAGTCCTAGCCAAAAACATTCAGTACTTC.

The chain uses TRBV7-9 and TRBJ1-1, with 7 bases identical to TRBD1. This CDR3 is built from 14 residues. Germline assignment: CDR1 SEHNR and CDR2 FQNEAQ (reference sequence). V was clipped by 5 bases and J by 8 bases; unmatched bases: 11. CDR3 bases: TGTGCCAGCAGCCTACCGACAGGGAGGTCCGAAGCTTTCTTT. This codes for CASSLPTGRSEAFF.

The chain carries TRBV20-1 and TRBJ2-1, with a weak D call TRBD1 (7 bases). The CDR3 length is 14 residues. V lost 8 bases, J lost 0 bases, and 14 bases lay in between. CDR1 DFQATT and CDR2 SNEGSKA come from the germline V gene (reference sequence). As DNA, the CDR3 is TGCAGTTCCAACAGGGGAGGCTCCTACAATGAGCAGTTCTTC. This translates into CSSNRGGSYNEQFF.

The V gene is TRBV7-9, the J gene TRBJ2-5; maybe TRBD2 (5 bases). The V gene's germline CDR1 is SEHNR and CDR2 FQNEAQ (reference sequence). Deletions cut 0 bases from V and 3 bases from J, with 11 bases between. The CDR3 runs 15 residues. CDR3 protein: CASSLAWSGKETQYF. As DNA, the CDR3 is TGTGCCAGCAGCTTAGCATGGTCGGGGAAAGAGACCCAGTACTTC.

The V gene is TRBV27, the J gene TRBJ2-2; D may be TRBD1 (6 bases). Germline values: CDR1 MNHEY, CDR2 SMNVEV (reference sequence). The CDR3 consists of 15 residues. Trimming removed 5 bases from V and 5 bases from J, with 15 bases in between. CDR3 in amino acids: CASSPGARRTGELFF. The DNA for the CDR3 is TGTGCCAGCAGTCCAGGGGCTAGAAGGACCGGGGAGCTGTTTTTT.

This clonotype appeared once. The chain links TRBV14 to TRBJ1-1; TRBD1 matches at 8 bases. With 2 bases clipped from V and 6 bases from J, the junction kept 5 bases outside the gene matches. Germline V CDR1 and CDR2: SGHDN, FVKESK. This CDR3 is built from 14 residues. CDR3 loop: CASSQRQGAAEAFF. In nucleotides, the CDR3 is TGTGCCAGCAGCCAAAGGCAGGGGGCGGCTGAAGCTTTCTTT.

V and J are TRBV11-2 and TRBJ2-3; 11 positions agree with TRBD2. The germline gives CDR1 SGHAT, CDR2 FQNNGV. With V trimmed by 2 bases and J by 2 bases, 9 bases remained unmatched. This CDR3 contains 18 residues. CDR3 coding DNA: TGTGCCAGCAGCTTAAGTGCACTAGCGGGAGAAAACACAGATACGCAGTATTTT. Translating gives CASSLSALAGENTDTQYF.

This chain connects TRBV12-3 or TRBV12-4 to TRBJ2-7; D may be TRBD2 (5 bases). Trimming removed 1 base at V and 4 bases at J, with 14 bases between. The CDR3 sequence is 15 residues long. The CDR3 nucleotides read TGTGCCAGCAGTTTAGGGGGAGTAGAGGGATACGAGCAGTACTTC. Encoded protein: CASSLGGVEGYEQYF.

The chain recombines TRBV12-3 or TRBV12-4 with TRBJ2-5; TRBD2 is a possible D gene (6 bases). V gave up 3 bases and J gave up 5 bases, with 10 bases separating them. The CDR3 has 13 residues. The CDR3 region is CASSFWGDETQYF. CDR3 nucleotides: TGTGCCAGCAGTTTTTGGGGGGATGAGACCCAGTACTTC.

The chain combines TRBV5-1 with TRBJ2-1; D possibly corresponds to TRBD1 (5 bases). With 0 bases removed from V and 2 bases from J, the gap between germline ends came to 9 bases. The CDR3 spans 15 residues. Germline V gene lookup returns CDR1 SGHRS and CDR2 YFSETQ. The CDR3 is CASSLVAGTYNEQFF. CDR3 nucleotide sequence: TGCGCCAGCAGCTTGGTGGCAGGGACCTACAATGAGCAGTTCTTC. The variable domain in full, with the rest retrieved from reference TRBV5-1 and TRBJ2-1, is KAGVTQTPRYLIKTRGQQVTLSCSPISGHRSVSWYQQTPGQGLQFLFEYFSETQRNKGNFPGRFSGRQFSNSRSEMNVSTLELGDSALYLCASSLVAGTYNEQFFGPGTRLTVL.

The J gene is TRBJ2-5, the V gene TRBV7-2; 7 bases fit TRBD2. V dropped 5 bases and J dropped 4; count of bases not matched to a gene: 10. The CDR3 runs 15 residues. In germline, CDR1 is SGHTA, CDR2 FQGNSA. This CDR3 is CASSPDGGRRETQYF. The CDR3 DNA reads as TGTGCCAGCAGCCCCGACGGGGGGAGGCGAGAGACCCAGTACTTC.

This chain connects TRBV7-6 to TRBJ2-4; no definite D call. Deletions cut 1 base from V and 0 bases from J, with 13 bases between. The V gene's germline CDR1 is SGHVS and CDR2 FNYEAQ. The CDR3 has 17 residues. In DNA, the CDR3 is TGTGCCAGCAGCTTAGGGCCGCTCTTACTAGCCAAAAACATTCAGTACTTC. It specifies CASSLGPLLLAKNIQYF.

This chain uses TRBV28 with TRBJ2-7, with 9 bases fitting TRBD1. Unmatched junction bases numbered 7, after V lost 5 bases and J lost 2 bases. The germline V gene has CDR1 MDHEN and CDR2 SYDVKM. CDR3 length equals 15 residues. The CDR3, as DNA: TGTGCCAGCAGTCCCACCGGGACAGGGACCTACGAGCAGTACTTC. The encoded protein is CASSPTGTGTYEQYF.

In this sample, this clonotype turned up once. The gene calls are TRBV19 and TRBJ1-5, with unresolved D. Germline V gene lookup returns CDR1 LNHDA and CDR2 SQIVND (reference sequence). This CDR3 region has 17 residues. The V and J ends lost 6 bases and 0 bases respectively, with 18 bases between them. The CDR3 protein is CASSRRPQSYSNQPQHF. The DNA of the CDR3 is TGTGCCAGTAGCCGTCGCCCCCAGAGTTATAGCAATCAGCCCCAGCATTTT.

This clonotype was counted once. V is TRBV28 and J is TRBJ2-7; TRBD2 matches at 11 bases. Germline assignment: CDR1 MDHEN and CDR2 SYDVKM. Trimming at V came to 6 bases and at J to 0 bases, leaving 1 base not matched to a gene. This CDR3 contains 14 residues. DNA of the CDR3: TGTGCCAGCAGGACTAGCGGGATCTCCTACGAGCAGTACTTC. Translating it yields CASRTSGISYEQYF.

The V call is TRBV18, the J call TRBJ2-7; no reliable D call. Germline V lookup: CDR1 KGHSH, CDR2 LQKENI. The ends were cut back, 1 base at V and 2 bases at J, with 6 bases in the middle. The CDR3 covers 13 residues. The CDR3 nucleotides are TGTGCCAGCTCACCACTTGTTACCTACGAGCAGTACTTC. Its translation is CASSPLVTYEQYF.

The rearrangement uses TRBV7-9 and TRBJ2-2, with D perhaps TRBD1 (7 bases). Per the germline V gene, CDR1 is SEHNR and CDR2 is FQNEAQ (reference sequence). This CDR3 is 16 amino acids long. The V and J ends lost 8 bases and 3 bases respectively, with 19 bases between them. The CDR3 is CASPQGGQPDTGELFF. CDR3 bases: TGTGCCAGCCCCCAGGGGGGACAGCCAGACACCGGGGAGCTGTTTTTT.

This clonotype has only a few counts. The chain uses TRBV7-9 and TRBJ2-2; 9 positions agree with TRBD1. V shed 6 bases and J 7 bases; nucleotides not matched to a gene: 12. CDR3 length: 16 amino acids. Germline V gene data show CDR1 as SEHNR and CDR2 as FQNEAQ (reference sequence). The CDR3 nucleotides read TGTGCCAGCAGAACCCGAACAGGGGGCTCGGGCGGGGAGCTGTTTTTT. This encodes CASRTRTGGSGGELFF.

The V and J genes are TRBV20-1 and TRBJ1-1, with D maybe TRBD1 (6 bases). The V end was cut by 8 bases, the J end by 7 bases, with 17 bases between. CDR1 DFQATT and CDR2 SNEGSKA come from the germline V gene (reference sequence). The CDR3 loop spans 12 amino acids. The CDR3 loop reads CSSYQGIDEAFF. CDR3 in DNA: TGCAGTTCGTACCAGGGGATTGATGAAGCTTTCTTT.

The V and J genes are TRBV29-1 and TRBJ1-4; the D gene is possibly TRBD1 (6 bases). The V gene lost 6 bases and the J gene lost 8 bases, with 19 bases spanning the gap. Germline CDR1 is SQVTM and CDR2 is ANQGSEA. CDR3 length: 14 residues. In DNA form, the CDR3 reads TGCAGCGTCGCGGGTACAGGGCACGGGGAAAAACTGTTTTTT. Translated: CSVAGTGHGEKLFF.

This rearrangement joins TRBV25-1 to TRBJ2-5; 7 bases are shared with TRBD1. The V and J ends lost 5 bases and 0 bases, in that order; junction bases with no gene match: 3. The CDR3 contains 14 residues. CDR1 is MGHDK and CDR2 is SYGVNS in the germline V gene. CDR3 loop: CASSLGQYQETQYF. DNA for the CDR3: TGTGCCAGCAGTCTGGGACAGTACCAAGAGACCCAGTACTTC.